Below are 8 T cell receptor beta chains sequenced from a single sample in a study of blood T cell repertoires in COVID-19. Method: immunoSEQ multiplex PCR; TCRdb's copy keeps in-frame clones and lacks some. The sample holds about 6,800 clones, roughly nine tenths seen once. Specimen: peripheral blood. These receptors all come from a human donor in a cohort sampled during active COVID-19.

J is TRBJ2-1 and V is TRBV28; the match to TRBD2 covers 10 bases. V trimming: 1 base; J trimming: 7 bases; junction bases outside the gene matches: 10. Per germline, CDR1 MDHEN and CDR2 SYDVKM. This CDR3 has 17 amino acids. CDR3 in amino acids: CASSLFSGRRLWNEQFF. CDR3 in DNA: TGTGCCAGCAGTTTATTTAGCGGGAGGCGTCTTTGGAATGAGCAGTTCTTC.

This chain links TRBV6-1 with TRBJ1-1; 9 nucleotides align to TRBD1. V trimming: 0 bases; J trimming: 4 bases; junction bases outside the gene matches: 3. The CDR3 runs to 15 residues. CDR1 is MNHNS and CDR2 is SASEGT in the germline V gene. CDR3 nucleotide sequence: TGTGCCAGCAGTGAAGCGGCGACAGGGGGCACTGAAGCTTTCTTT. It specifies CASSEAATGGTEAFF.

The chain recombines TRBV7-3 with TRBJ1-1; no firm D call. The CDR3 contains 14 residues. Per the germline V gene, CDR1 is SGHTA and CDR2 is FQGTGA. V lost 3 bases and J lost 1, with 9 bases in between. The DNA of the CDR3 is TGTGCCAGCAGCTTGGAGCACGGGAACACTGAAGCTTTCTTT. Its translation: CASSLEHGNTEAFF.

V is TRBV7-2 and J is TRBJ2-7; D is perhaps TRBD2 (7 bases). Germline V gives CDR1 SGHTA, CDR2 FQGNSA. V shed 7 bases and J shed 2 bases, with 12 bases lying between them. The CDR3 contains 13 residues. The CDR3 reads CASTTGTTYEQYF. DNA for the CDR3: TGTGCCAGCACCACAGGGACTACCTACGAGCAGTACTTC.

This CDR3 reads CASSLAPGHGGNEQFF. In DNA form, the CDR3 reads TGCGCCAGCAGCTTGGCGCCGGGACATGGAGGAAATGAGCAGTTCTTC. The gene calls are TRBV5-1 and TRBJ2-1, with a possible D match to TRBD1 (6 bases). V lost 0 bases, J lost 7 bases, and 17 bases lay in between. Germline CDR1 SGHRS, CDR2 YFSETQ. The CDR3 contains 16 residues.

The sample holds one count of this clone. V gene TRBV6-5 combines with J gene TRBJ1-2; 8 positions match TRBD1. Unmatched junction bases numbered 7, after V lost 0 bases and J lost 7 bases. Germline assignment: CDR1 MNHEY and CDR2 SVGAGI. There are 15 residues in the CDR3. CDR3 in DNA: TGTGCCAGCAGTTACTCGGAGCCGACAGGGGCTGGCTACACCTTC. Amino acid sequence: CASSYSEPTGAGYTF.

This sequence joins TRBV11-2 and TRBJ2-1, with 8 bases fitting TRBD1. The germline V gene has CDR1 SGHAT and CDR2 FQNNGV. Losses at the gene ends were 3 bases for V and 9 bases for J; bases not matched to a gene: 4. CDR3 size: 13 residues. CDR3 region: CASSFQGALEQFF. CDR3 bases: TGTGCCAGCAGCTTCCAGGGGGCGCTTGAGCAGTTCTTC.

The chain couples TRBV5-1 to TRBJ1-1; D is undetermined. This CDR3 has 11 amino acids. Trimming pared 8 bases from V and 7 bases from J, leaving 12 bases between. In germline, CDR1 is SGHRS, CDR2 YFSETQ. CDR3 in DNA: TGCGCCAGTAGAGGGAGAGGTGAAGCTTTCTTT. It codes for CASRGRGEAFF. Drawing the rest from reference TRBV5-1 and TRBJ1-1, the complete variable domain is KAGVTQTPRYLIKTRGQQVTLSCSPISGHRSVSWYQQTPGQGLQFLFEYFSETQRNKGNFPGRFSGRQFSNSRSEMNVSTLELGDSALYLCASRGRGEAFFGQGTRLTVV.